Included here is one T cell receptor (beta chain) sequence, with context. This clonotype has a handful of counts. The antigen it binds to is not known. Base qualities are not at hand, and no much larger clone is one base apart. The receptor library was made with RT-PCR. Sequencer: Illumina MiSeq. TCRdb applied fastp at Q25 and MiXCR to the public reads, then kept only in-frame beta chains. Rows merge per CDR3 protein into single entries with the most common DNA and genes. The sample records more than 600,000 distinct CDR3 sequences, 13% to 15% of which are singletons. The leading ten clones occupy roughly 3.6% of the sample. This sample stems from a study (TCRdb year 2016). V loses 5 bases, J loses 9 bases, and the germline ends lie 11 bases apart. Sequences SGHTA (CDR1) and FQGTGA (CDR2) are obtained from the germline V gene. Measured from the cysteine to the phenylalanine, the CDR3 is 12 residues long. The retained sequence is limited to the CDR3, 36 bases, with the frame set at the first base.

The source material was memory CD4+ T cells from blood. The receptor comes from a female donor in good health, serving as a healthy control. Here the chain combines TRBV7-3 and TRBJ2-1; the D gene is unclear. The nucleotide sequence is TGTGCCAGCAGCGGGTACAACGGTGAGCAGTTCTTC. The translation is CASSGYNGEQFF.